This T cell receptor beta chain was sequenced during a study of T cells in Graves' hyperthyroidism and ophthalmopathy. TCR beta CDR3 regions were amplified from RNA transcripts. In the first-round RT-PCR of the TCR CDR3, the HTBI primer set was used. MiXCR, run by TCRdb on the multiplex PCR reads, gives a single entry per CDR3 protein. The table has around 50,000 distinct CDR3 sequences, over 40% seen once. Among ophthalmopathy patients, the Clinical Activity Score reached at least 3, the NOSPECS grade reached at least 4, and duration remained under 3 months. Regarding the study as a whole: Most thyroid clonotypes expanded above 0.001 appeared in blood too.

With regard to this clonotype: Antigen: not known.

This TCR derives from a woman aged 45 to 65 with Graves' ophthalmopathy. Sequenced input: blood.

CDR3 nucleotides: TGTGCCAGCAGCTCACAACCGGGACTAGCGGGGGGGCTCGCAGATACGCAGTATTTT. Translating gives CASSSQPGLAGGLADTQYF. The chain has TRBV7-3 and TRBJ2-3; 16 bases line up with TRBD2. Germline trimming cut 4 bases from V and 4 bases from J; bases unmatched to any gene: 11. Germline V gives CDR1 SGHTA, CDR2 FQGTGA. This CDR3 has 19 amino acids.